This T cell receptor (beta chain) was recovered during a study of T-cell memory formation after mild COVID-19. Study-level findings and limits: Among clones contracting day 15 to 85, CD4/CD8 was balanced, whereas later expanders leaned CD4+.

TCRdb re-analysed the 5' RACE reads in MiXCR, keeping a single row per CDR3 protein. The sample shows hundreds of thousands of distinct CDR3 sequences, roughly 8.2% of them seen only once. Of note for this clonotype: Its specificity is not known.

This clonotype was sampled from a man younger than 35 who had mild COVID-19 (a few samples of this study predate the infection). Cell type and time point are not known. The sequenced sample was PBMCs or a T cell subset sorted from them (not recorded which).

CDR3 nucleotide sequence: TGTGCCAGCAGCGCACAGGGAGGGAGTAGCAATGAGCAGTTCTTC. Residues: CASSAQGGSSNEQFF. The V call is TRBV7-3, the J call TRBJ2-1; the D gene is possibly TRBD2 (7 bases). The CDR3 consists of 15 residues. Germline V gene lookup returns CDR1 SGHTA and CDR2 FQGTGA. Trimming stripped 5 bases from V and 6 bases from J, with 17 bases between.